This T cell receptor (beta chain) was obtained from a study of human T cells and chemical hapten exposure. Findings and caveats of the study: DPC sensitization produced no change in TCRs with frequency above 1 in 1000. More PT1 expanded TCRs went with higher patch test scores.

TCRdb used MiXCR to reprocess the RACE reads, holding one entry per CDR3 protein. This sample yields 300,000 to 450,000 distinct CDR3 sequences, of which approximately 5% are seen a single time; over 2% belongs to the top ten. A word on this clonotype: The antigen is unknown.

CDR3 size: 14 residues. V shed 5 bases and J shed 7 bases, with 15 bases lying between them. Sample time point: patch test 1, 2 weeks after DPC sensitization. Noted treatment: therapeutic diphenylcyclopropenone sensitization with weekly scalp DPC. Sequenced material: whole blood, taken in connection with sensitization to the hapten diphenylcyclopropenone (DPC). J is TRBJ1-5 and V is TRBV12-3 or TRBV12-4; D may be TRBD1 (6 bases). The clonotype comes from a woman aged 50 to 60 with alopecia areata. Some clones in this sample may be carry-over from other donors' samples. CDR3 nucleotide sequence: TGTGCCAGCAGTCAGGGGACGAGGGTACAGCCCCAGCATTTT. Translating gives CASSQGTRVQPQHF.